This TCR beta chain was recovered during a study of beta chain features in type 1 diabetes. General study results and limits: It was possible that PCR favored shorter templates, equally so in patients and controls.

Cells sorted by CD45RO/CCR7/CD25/CD127/CD95/CD27 comprised CD4+ naive, central memory, regulatory and stem cell-like memory cells. Reverse transcription of all isolated RNA meant that expressed TCRB transcripts were sequenced. The method was immunoSEQ multiplex PCR; TCRdb's version includes in-frame clones alone and lacks a portion of them. The repertoire has about 150,000 clones, more than 9.5% of them found once; the top ten carry about 2.1%. This CDR3 is 14 amino acids long. Germline-derived CDR1 and CDR2 are MDHEN and SYDVKM. This clone was counted only a few times. Antigen specificity is unknown.

The specimen was central memory CD4+ T cells from blood. The clonotype comes from a man between 18 and 35 years old in good health. The rearrangement joins TRBV28 to TRBJ1-3; 7 bases are a match to TRBD1. DNA for the CDR3: TGTGCTTCCTTAGCCGACAGGGCTGGAAACACCATATATTTT. Translated: CASLADRAGNTIYF.